Here is one TCR beta chain with its context. The CDR3 consists of 14 residues. Per germline, CDR1 KGHDR and CDR2 SFDVKD. V shed 7 bases and J 5 bases; nucleotides not matched to a gene: 7. Only in-frame clones appear in the TCRdb table, and some are missing; sequencing was by immunoSEQ multiplex PCR. Here the sample spans over 250,000 clones, approximately 85% being singletons. This specimen belongs to a study of blood T cell repertoires in COVID-19. In the study overall: The United States, Italy and Spain were the sources of the acute and convalescent COVID-19 samples.

The chain has TRBV24-1 and TRBJ2-7; TRBD1 aligns across 10 bases. The source of this sequence is a woman aged 70 to 79 with acute or convalescent COVID-19. The sequenced sample was peripheral blood. The CDR3 spells CATSPGQGIHEQYF. CDR3 nucleotide sequence: TGTGCCACCAGCCCGGGACAGGGGATCCACGAGCAGTACTTC.